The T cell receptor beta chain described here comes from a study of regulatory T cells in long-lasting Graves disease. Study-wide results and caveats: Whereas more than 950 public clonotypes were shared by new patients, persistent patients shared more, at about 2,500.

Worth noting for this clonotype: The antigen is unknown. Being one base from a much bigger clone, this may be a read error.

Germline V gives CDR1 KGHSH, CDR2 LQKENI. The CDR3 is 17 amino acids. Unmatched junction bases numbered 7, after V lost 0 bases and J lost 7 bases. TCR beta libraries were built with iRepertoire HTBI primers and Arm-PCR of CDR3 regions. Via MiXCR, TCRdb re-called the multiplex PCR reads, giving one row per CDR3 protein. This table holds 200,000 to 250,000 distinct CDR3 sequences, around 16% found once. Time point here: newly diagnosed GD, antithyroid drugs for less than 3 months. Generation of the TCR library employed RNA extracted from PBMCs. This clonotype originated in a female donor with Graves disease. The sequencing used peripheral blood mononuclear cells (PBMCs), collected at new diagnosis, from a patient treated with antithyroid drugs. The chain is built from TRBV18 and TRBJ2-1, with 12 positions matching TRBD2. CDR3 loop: CASSPPLAGGPQNEQFF. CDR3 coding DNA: TGTGCCAGCTCACCACCCCTAGCGGGAGGGCCACAGAATGAGCAGTTCTTC. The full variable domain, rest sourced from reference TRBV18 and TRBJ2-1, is NAGVMQNPRHLVRRRGQEARLRCSPMKGHSHVYWYRQLPEEGLKFMVYLQKENIIDESGMPKERFSAEFPKEGPSILRIQQVVRGDSAAYFCASSPPLAGGPQNEQFFGPGTRLTVL.